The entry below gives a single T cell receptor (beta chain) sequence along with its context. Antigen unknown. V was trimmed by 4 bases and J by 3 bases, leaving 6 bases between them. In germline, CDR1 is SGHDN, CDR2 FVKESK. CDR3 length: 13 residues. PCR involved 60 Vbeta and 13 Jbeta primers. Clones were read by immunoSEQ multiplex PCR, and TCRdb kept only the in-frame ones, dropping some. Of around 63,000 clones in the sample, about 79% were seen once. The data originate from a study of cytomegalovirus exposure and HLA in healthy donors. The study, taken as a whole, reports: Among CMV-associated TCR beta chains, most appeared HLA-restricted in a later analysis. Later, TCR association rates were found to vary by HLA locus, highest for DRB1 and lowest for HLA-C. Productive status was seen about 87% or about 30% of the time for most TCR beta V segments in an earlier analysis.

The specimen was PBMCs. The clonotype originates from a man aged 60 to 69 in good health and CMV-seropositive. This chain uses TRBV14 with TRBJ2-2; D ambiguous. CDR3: CASSLLHTGELFF. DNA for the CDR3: TGTGCCAGCAGCCTACTACACACCGGGGAGCTGTTTTTT.